The 25 T cell receptor beta chains presented below share a single source sample, sequenced in a study of T cell responses to AZD1222 COVID-19 vaccine. This table comes from immunoSEQ multiplex PCR, and its TCRdb copy is limited to in-frame clones, with some not included. The data contain some 110,000 clones, about 90% of them singletons. Sequencing was performed on peripheral blood, taken on day 0 of AZD1222 vaccination. These receptors came from an adult in good health.

This clone was seen once. The rearrangement links TRBV6-6 to TRBJ1-6; possibly TRBD1 for D (6 bases). The CDR3 extends over 13 amino acids. From germline, CDR1 is MNHNY and CDR2 SVGAGI (reference sequence). Trimming removed 10 bases from V and 10 bases from J, with 17 bases in between. CDR3 nucleotides: TGTGCCATCACTCAGGGGCAGGGCTCACCCCTCCACTTT. As protein: CAITQGQGSPLHF.

The CDR3: CASSPFGTTYGYTF. The CDR3 DNA reads as TGTGCCAGCAGTCCGTTCGGGACAACCTATGGCTACACCTTC. The J gene is TRBJ1-2, the V gene TRBV28; D is perhaps TRBD1 (6 bases). The CDR3 is 14 residues long. V lost 5 bases, J lost 4 bases, and 14 bases lay in between. The germline gives CDR1 MDHEN, CDR2 SYDVKM.

The CDR3 DNA reads as TGTGCCACCAGCAGGGGACAGGGGGCGGTTGGTCAGCCCCAGCATTTT. As protein: CATSRGQGAVGQPQHF. The chain couples TRBV15 to TRBJ1-5; 12 bases match TRBD1. CDR3 size: 16 residues. Germline lookup yields CDR1 LNHNV and CDR2 YYDKDF (reference sequence). The trim removed 3 bases at V and 6 bases at J, leaving 6 bases unmatched.

This clone came up a few times. The CDR3 DNA sequence: TGTGCCAGCAGCCCACGATATTTCCGGGACAGGGATAACTATGGCTACACCTTC. Protein sequence: CASSPRYFRDRDNYGYTF. This chain links TRBV28 with TRBJ1-2, with 9 bases aligning to TRBD1. This CDR3 comprises 18 residues. V lost 6 bases, J lost 1 base, and 15 bases stayed unmatched. Looked up from germline, CDR1 is MDHEN and CDR2 is SYDVKM.

This clone turned up a few times. The chain is built from TRBV4-1 and TRBJ1-4; 9 positions agree with TRBD1. V was pared by 6 bases and J by 6 bases, with 5 bases of the junction left unmatched. The CDR3 has 14 amino acids. CDR1 is MGHRA, CDR2 YSYEKL, per germline. DNA of the CDR3: TGCGCCAGCAGTTCCGGGACAGGGTATGAAAAACTGTTTTTT. It yields the protein CASSSGTGYEKLFF.

This clone has a handful of counts. This sequence joins TRBV7-2 and TRBJ1-6, with D possibly being TRBD1 (5 bases). V lost 3 bases, J lost 7 bases, and 16 bases lay in between. Germline V gene sequence: CDR1 SGHTA, CDR2 FQGNSA. CDR3 length: 16 residues. CDR3 DNA: TGTGCCAGCAGCTTCGGGGGAGGAGCCGCCAATTCACCCCTCCACTTT. It translates to CASSFGGGAANSPLHF.

A few counts support this clone. CDR3 sequence reads: CASSPIIGGGKLFF. The CDR3 DNA is TGTGCCAGCAGCCCCATAATCGGGGGCGGAAAACTGTTTTTT. The rearrangement links TRBV9 to TRBJ1-4; tentative D call: TRBD1 (6 bases). CDR1 is SGDLS and CDR2 is YYNGEE in the germline V gene. Deletions cut 4 bases from V and 10 bases from J, with 17 bases between. The CDR3 sequence is 14 residues long.

The chain uses TRBV6-5 and TRBJ1-3; D gene ambiguous. Trimming pared 0 bases from V and 0 bases from J, leaving 9 bases between. From germline, CDR1 is MNHEY and CDR2 SVGAGI. This CDR3 is 16 amino acids long. This CDR3 is CASSYSNQASGNTIYF. Written as DNA, the CDR3 is TGTGCCAGCAGTTACTCGAATCAGGCCTCTGGAAACACCATATATTTT.

For the CDR3, the DNA is TGTGCCTGGAGTCCAGCCCTGACAGGGGGAAGTAACTATGGCTACACCTTC. It is translated as CAWSPALTGGSNYGYTF. The chain is built from TRBV30 and TRBJ1-2; 9 bases map to TRBD1. The CDR3 totals 17 residues. CDR1 is GTSNPN, CDR2 SVGIG, per germline (reference sequence). V lost 2 bases to trimming and J lost 1 base; unmatched junction nucleotides: 11. Variable domain in full (rest from reference TRBV30 and TRBJ1-2): SQTIHQWPATLVQPVGSPLSLECTVEGTSNPNLYWYRQAAGRGLQLLFYSVGIGQISSEVPQNLSASRPQDRQFILSSKKLLLSDSGFYLCAWSPALTGGSNYGYTFGSGTRLTVV.

The chain is built from TRBV10-3 and TRBJ2-7; TRBD2 matches 12 bases. Germline V gene data show CDR1 as ENHRY and CDR2 as SYGVKD. The CDR3 extends over 15 amino acids. The junction had 6 bases not matched to a gene; V was cut back by 6 bases and J by 3 bases. This CDR3 is CAISWTSGVVYEQYF. CDR3 DNA: TGTGCCATCAGCTGGACTAGCGGGGTGGTCTACGAGCAGTACTTC.

The CDR3 region is CASSPTRRAFF. The CDR3 coding sequence is TGTGCCAGCAGTCCCACTCGTCGAGCTTTCTTT. The rearrangement joins TRBV28 to TRBJ1-1, with unresolved D. This CDR3 has 11 amino acids. Germline CDR1 reads MDHEN; CDR2 reads SYDVKM. V was shortened by 5 bases and J by 10 bases, with 11 bases between the two germline ends.

The CDR3 DNA sequence: TGTGCCAGCAGCTTAGGGACAGTCTATAATTCACCCCTCCACTTT. Translating gives CASSLGTVYNSPLHF. V is TRBV11-2 and J is TRBJ1-6; maybe TRBD1 (6 bases). The CDR3 length is 15 residues. V lost 1 base, J lost 3 bases, and 7 bases lay in between. Germline CDR1 reads SGHAT; CDR2 reads FQNNGV.

This chain joins TRBV28 and TRBJ2-5; 10 positions match TRBD2. With 4 bases clipped from V and 6 bases from J, the junction kept 8 bases outside the gene matches. Germline V gene sequence: CDR1 MDHEN, CDR2 SYDVKM. This CDR3 comprises 15 residues. CDR3 DNA: TGTGCCAGCAGTTCTACGGGACTAGCGAGCAAGACCCAGTACTTC. Encoded protein: CASSSTGLASKTQYF.

The chain recombines TRBV5-6 with TRBJ2-3; 10 nucleotides match TRBD1. Germline values: CDR1 SGHDT, CDR2 YYEEEE. V lost 3 bases to trimming and J lost 4 bases; unmatched junction nucleotides: 5. The CDR3 contains 15 residues. This chain's CDR3 is CASSSTGGRADTQYF. The CDR3 nucleotides are TGTGCCAGCAGCTCGACAGGGGGCCGGGCAGATACGCAGTATTTT.

The chain has TRBV5-1 and TRBJ2-1; 8 nucleotides agree with TRBD1. CDR3 size: 15 residues. V shed 4 bases and J 3 bases; nucleotides not matched to a gene: 6. Germline CDR1 SGHRS, CDR2 YFSETQ. The CDR3, as DNA: TGCGCCAGCAGCCCGTCAACAGGGGGCTACAATGAGCAGTTCTTC. This codes for CASSPSTGGYNEQFF.

This chain links TRBV5-1 with TRBJ2-3; D is uncertain. Trimming pared 4 bases from V and 6 bases from J, leaving 15 bases between. In germline, CDR1 is SGHRS, CDR2 YFSETQ. The CDR3 loop spans 14 amino acids. The CDR3 nucleotides are TGCGCCAGCAGCGTCGGACGGTTGGATGATACGCAGTATTTT. This gives the protein CASSVGRLDDTQYF.

In regard to this clone: The junction departs from the called germline gene at one end, perhaps through a read error. The genes are TRBV7-7 and TRBJ2-1; 11 bases map to TRBD1. CDR1 and CDR2 from the germline V gene are SSHAT and FNYEAQ (reference sequence). CDR3 size: 16 residues. This CDR3 is CASSLGGTGGNNEQFF. In nucleotides, the CDR3 is TGTGCTAGCAGCTTAGGTGGGACAGGGGGAAACAATGAGCAGTTCTTC.

V is TRBV2 and J is TRBJ1-6; TRBD1 matches 9 bases. This CDR3 contains 16 residues. Germline CDR1 and CDR2: SNHLY and FYNNEI. Unmatched junction bases numbered 7, after V lost 4 bases and J lost 6 bases. The CDR3 loop is CASSGRRDRANSPLHF. The CDR3 coding sequence is TGTGCCAGCAGTGGACGACGGGACAGGGCTAATTCACCCCTCCACTTT.

This chain uses TRBV4-1 with TRBJ1-2; D not certain. The CDR3 runs to 14 residues. In germline, CDR1 is MGHRA, CDR2 YSYEKL. V lost 0 bases, J lost 8 bases, and 13 bases lay in between. In DNA form, the CDR3 reads TGCGCCAGCAGCCAAGATTTGGGTGTGCCGGGCTACACCTTC. Residues: CASSQDLGVPGYTF.

This rearrangement joins TRBV4-2 to TRBJ1-6; no clear D. V was cut by 0 bases and J by 7 bases, with 13 bases left in between. Germline V gene sequence: CDR1 LGHNA, CDR2 YNFKEQ. There are 16 residues in the CDR3. The CDR3 here is CASSQDPAGRNSPLHF. The CDR3 DNA is TGTGCCAGCAGCCAAGACCCAGCAGGCCGGAATTCACCCCTCCACTTT.

The chain recombines TRBV25-1 with TRBJ1-1, with D possibly matching TRBD1 (6 bases). The germline gives CDR1 MGHDK, CDR2 SYGVNS. V lost 8 bases and J 5 bases, leaving 15 bases between the germline ends. This CDR3 is 13 amino acids long. The CDR3 DNA reads TGTGCCAGCGCCCCGGGGGCGCGAACTGAAGCTTTCTTT. It is translated as CASAPGARTEAFF. Combining the CDR3 with reference TRBV25-1 and TRBJ1-1 gives the whole variable domain EADIYQTPRYLVIGTGKKITLECSQTMGHDKMYWYQQDPGMELHLIHYSYGVNSTEKGDLSSESTVSRIRTEHFPLTLESARPSHTSQYLCASAPGARTEAFFGQGTRLTVV.

This clone has just one count. V and J are TRBV9 and TRBJ1-2; D uncertain. CDR1 is SGDLS and CDR2 is YYNGEE in the germline V gene. The CDR3 loop spans 12 amino acids. The V end was cut by 5 bases, the J end by 4 bases, with 9 bases between. This CDR3 reads CASSEEGYGYTF. The CDR3 DNA follows: TGTGCCAGCAGTGAAGAGGGCTATGGCTACACCTTC.

The chain has TRBV28 and TRBJ2-7; the match to TRBD1 covers 9 bases. The CDR3 consists of 14 residues. V was pared by 4 bases and J by 2 bases, with 3 bases of the junction left unmatched. Per germline, CDR1 MDHEN and CDR2 SYDVKM. The CDR3 DNA follows: TGTGCCAGCAGTTCCGGGACAGGGACCTACGAGCAGTACTTC. This encodes CASSSGTGTYEQYF.

The chain joins TRBV27 to TRBJ1-5; no clear D gene. Germline CDR1 and CDR2: MNHEY and SMNVEV (reference sequence). V gave up 8 bases and J gave up 2 bases, with 13 bases separating them. CDR3 length: 14 residues. CDR3 region: CASRPGGGNQPQHF. CDR3 in DNA: TGTGCCAGCCGCCCAGGTGGGGGCAATCAGCCCCAGCATTTT.

The chain recombines TRBV3-1 (or the pseudogene TRBV3-2) with TRBJ2-7; TRBD2 matches 7 bases. The CDR3 loop spans 12 amino acids. Germline V gene sequence: CDR1 LGHDT, CDR2 YNNKEL (reference sequence). J gave up 3 bases and V 10 bases, and 6 bases lay outside the gene matches. The CDR3 spells CATLGGGYEQYF. The CDR3 DNA reads as TGTGCCACCCTAGGCGGGGGCTACGAGCAGTACTTC.